This paragraph covers one T cell receptor (beta chain) sequence. Its cognate antigen is unknown. One entry per CDR3 protein results from TCRdb running MiXCR on the 5' RACE reads. The data contain around 210,000 distinct CDR3 sequences, around 9.1% of them seen just once; the ten biggest clones take up roughly 4%. This entry belongs to a study of T-cell memory formation after mild COVID-19. Study context: Largely, the TCR clusters proved donor specific.

Findings of the study overall: The second-wave clones peaking on day 37 were not confirmed as SARS-CoV-2-specific. CD4+ bias marked clones expanding day 15 to 37, unlike balanced contracting clones. CD4+ contracting clones were found mainly in CM and EM, and CD8+ ones in EMRA.

V dropped 5 bases and J dropped 0 bases, with 20 bases sitting between them. The CDR3 is made up of 18 amino acids. Looked up from germline, CDR1 is SEHNR and CDR2 is FQNEAQ (reference sequence). The source of this sequence is a man aged 18 to 29 who had mild COVID-19 (a few samples of this study predate the infection). Cell type and time point are not known. The specimen sequenced was PBMCs or a T cell subset sorted from them (not recorded which). The rearrangement links TRBV7-9 to TRBJ2-1, with D possibly called TRBD1 or TRBD2 (6 bases each). The CDR3 bases are TGTGCCAGCAGCCCTTCGGGGGCAGGACCTTTCTCCTACAATGAGCAGTTCTTC. Amino acid sequence: CASSPSGAGPFSYNEQFF.